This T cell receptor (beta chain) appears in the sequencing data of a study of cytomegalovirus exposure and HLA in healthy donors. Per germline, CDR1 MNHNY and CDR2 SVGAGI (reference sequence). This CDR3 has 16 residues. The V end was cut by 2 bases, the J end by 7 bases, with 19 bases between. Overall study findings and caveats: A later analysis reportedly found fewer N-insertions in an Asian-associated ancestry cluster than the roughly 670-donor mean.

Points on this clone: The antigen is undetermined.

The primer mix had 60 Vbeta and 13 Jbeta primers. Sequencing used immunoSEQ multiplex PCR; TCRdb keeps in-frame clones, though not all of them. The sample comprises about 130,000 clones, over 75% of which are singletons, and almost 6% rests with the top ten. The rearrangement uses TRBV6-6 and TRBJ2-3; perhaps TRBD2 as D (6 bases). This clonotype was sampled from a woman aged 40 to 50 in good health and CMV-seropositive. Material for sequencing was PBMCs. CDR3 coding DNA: TGTGCCAGCAGTTACCCCGGGACTGGGGAGTCTCATACGCAGTATTTT. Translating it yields CASSYPGTGESHTQYF.